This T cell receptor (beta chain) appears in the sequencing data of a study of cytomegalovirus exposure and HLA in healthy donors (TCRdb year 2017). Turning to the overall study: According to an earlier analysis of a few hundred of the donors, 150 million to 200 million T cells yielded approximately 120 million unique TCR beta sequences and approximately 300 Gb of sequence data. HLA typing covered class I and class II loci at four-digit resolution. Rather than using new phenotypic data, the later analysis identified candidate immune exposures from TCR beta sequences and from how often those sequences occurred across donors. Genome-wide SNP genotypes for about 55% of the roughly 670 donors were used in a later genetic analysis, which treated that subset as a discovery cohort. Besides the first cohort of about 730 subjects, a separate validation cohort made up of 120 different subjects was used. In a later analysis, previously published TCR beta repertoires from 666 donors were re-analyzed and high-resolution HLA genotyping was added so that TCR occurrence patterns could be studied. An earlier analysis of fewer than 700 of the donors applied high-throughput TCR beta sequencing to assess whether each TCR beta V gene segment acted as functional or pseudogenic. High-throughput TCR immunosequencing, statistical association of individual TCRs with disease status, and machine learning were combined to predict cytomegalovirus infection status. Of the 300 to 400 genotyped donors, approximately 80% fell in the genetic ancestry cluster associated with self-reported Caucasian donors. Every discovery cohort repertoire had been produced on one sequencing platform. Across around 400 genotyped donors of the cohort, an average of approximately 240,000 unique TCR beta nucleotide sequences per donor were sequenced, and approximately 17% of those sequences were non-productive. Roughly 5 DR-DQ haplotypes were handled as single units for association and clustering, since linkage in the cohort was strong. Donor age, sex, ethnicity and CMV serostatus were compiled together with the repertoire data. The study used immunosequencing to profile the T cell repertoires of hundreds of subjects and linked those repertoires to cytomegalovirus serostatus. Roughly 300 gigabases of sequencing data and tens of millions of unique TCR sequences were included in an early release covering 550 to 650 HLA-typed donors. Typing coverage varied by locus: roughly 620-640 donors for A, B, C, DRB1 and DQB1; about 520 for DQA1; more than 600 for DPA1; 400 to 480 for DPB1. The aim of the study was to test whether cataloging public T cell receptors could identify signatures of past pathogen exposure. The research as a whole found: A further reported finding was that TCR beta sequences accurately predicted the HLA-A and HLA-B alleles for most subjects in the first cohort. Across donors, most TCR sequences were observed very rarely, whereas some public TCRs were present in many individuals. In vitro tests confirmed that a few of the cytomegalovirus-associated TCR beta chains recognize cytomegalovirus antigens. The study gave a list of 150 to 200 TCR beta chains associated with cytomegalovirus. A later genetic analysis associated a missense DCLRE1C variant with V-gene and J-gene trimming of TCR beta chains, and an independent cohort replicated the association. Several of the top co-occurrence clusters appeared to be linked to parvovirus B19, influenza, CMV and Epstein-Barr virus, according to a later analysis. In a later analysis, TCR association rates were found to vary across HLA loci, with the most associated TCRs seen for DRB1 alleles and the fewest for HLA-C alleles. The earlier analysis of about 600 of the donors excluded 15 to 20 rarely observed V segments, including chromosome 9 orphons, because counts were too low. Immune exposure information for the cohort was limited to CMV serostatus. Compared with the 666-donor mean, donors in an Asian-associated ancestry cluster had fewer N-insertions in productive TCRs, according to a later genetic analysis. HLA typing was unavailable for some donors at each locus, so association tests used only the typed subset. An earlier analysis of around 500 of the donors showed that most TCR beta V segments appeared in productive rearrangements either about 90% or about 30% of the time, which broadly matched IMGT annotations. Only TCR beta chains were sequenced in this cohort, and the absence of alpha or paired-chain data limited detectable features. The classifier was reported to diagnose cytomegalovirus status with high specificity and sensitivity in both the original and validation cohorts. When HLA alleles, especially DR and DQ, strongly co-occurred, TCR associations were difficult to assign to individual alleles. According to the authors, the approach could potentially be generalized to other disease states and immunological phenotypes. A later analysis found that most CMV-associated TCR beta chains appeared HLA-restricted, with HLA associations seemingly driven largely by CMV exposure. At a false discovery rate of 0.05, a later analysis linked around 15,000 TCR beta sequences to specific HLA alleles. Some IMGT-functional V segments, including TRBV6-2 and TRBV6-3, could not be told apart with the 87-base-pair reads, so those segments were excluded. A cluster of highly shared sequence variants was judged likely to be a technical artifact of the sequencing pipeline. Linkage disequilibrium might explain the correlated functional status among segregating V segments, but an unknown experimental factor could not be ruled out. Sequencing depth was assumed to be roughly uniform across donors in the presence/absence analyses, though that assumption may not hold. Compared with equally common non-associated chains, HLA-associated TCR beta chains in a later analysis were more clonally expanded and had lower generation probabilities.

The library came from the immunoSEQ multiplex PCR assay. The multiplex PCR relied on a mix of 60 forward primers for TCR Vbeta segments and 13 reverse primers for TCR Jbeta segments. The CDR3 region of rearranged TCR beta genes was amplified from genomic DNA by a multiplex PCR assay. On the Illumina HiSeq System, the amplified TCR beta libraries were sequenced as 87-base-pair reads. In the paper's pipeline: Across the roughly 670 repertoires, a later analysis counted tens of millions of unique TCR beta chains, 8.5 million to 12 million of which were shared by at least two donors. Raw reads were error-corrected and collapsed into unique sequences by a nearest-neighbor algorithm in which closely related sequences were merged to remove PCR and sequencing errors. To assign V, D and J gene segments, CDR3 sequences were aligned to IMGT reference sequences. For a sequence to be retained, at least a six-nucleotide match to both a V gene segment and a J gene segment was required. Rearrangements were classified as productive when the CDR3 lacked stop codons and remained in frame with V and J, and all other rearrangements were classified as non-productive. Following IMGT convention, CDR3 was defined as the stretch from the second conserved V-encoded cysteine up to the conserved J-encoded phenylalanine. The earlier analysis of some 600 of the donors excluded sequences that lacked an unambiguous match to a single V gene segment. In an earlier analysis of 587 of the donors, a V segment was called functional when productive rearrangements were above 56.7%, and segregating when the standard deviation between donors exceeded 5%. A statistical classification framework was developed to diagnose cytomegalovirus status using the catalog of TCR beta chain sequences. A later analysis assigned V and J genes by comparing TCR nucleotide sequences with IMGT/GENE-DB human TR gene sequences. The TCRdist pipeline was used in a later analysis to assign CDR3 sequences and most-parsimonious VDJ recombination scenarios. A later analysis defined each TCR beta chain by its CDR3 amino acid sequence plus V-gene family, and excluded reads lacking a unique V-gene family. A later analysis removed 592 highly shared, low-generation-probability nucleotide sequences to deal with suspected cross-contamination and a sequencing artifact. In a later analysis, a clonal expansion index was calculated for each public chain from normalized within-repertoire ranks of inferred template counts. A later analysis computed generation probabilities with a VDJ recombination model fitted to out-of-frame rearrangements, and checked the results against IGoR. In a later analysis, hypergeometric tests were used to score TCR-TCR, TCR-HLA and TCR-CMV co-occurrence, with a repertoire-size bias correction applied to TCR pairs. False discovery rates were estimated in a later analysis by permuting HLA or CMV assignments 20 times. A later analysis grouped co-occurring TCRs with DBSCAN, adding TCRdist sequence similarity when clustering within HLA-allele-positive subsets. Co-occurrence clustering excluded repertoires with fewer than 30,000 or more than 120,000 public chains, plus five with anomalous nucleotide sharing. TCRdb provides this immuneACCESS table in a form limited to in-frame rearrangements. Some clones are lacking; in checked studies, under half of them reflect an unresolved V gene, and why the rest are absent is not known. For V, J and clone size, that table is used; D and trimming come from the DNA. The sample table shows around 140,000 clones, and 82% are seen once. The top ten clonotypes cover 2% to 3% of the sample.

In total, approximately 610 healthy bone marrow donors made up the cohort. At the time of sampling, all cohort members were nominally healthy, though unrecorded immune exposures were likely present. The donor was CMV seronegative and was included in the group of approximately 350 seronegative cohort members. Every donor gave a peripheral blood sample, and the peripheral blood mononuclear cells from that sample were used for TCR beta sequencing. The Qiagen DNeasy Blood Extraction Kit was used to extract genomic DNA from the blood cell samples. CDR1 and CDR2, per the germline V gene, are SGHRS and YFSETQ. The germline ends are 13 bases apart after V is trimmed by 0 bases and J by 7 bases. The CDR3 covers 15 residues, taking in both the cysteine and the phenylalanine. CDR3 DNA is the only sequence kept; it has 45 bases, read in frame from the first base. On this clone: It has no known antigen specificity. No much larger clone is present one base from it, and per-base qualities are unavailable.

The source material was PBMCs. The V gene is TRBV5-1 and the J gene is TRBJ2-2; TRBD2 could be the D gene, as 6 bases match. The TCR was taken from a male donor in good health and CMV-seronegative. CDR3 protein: CASSLESGAVGELFF. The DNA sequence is TGCGCCAGCAGCTTGGAATCGGGAGCAGTCGGGGAGCTGTTTTTT.